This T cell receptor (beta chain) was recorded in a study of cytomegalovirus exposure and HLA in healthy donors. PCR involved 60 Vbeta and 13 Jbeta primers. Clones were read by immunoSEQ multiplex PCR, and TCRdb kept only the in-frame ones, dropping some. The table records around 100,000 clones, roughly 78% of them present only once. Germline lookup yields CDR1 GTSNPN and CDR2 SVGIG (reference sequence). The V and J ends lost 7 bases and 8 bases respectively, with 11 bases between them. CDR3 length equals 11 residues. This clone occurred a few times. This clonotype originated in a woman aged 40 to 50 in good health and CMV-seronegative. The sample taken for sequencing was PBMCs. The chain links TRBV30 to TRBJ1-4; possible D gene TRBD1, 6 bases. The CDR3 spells CASTGLEKLFF. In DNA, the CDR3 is TGTGCCTCAACAGGGTTAGAAAAACTGTTTTTT.